This T cell receptor beta chain emerged from a study of T cell responses to AZD1222 COVID-19 vaccine. Germline trimming cut 4 bases from V and 2 bases from J; bases unmatched to any gene: 8. The germline V gene has CDR1 SGHTA and CDR2 FQGNSA. This CDR3 is 17 amino acids long. TCRdb's copy holds only in-frame clones and misses some; the assay was immunoSEQ multiplex PCR. The table lists around 130,000 clones, 94% of them singletons. Comments on this clone: The antigen remains unidentified.

Overall study findings and caveats: Spike-wide coverage was observed for vaccine-associated CD4 TCRs, with dominant responses at 160-218 and 743-854. Baseline seropositivity characterized only a handful of AZD1222 recipients.

Here the sequenced sample was peripheral blood, taken on day 0 of AZD1222 vaccination. The sequence was collected from an adult in good health. The chain joins TRBV7-2 to TRBJ1-5; 10 positions match TRBD1. The CDR3 loop reads CASSSLLGTGGNQPQHF. Written as DNA, the CDR3 is TGTGCCAGCAGCTCACTCCTCGGGACAGGGGGCAATCAGCCCCAGCATTTT.